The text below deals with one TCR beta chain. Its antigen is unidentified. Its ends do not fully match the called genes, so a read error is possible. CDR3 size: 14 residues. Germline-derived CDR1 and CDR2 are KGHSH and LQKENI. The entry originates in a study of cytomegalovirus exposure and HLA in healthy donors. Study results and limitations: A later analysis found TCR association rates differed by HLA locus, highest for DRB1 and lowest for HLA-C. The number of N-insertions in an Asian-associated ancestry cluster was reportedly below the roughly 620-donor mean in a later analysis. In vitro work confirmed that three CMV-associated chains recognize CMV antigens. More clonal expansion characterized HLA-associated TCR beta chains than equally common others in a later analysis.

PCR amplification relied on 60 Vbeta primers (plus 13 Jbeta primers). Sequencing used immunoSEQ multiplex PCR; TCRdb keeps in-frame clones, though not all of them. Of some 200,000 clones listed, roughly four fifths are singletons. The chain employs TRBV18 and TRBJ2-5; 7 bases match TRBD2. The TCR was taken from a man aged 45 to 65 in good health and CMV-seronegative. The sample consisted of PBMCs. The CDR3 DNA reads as TGTGCCGGCTCTCCCCGGGACTACAAAGAGACCCAGTACTTC. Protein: CAGSPRDYKETQYF.